The 32 T cell receptor beta chains below all came from one sample that was sequenced in a study of T cell clonality in common variable immunodeficiency (dated by TCRdb to about 2015). Overall results and qualifications from the work: CVID TCRbeta sequences reportedly showed fewer deletions and N-nucleotide insertions and lacked highly modified clones with 13 or more V deletions.

The antigens of these receptors remain unknown. The library was prepared using the immunoSEQ multiplex PCR assay. Entries here come from immuneACCESS through TCRdb and include only in-frame sequences with V and J called. Some clones fail to appear in such tables; in the studies checked, an unresolved V gene covers under half of the shortfall, and the cause of the remainder is unknown. With fewer than 20,000 clones recorded, this sample contains no clone counted only once. Of the sample, roughly 15% falls within the top ten clones. Sequences were obtained from peripheral blood mononuclear cells. The origin of the receptors is a human donor with common variable immunodeficiency.

Turning to this clone: The read stops 3 residues short of the end of the CDR3; the missing end is completed from the germline J gene. The genes are TRBV20-1 and TRBJ2-1; D possibly corresponds to TRBD2 (6 bases). The CDR3 has 14 residues. In germline, CDR1 is DFQATT, CDR2 SNEGSKA (reference sequence). The germline V and J ends were trimmed by 8 bases and 1 base, with 15 bases remaining between them. CDR3 amino acids: CSTPGTDSYNEQFF. Incomplete CDR3 DNA: TGCAGTACTCCCGGGACTGATTCCTACAATGAG.

To note about this clone: The read stops 3 residues short of the end of the CDR3; the missing end is completed from the germline J gene. The V gene is TRBV6-1, the J gene TRBJ2-5; perhaps TRBD2 as D (6 bases). CDR1 is MNHNS, CDR2 SASEGT, per germline. Trimming took off 3 bases at V and 4 bases at J, with 18 bases between the two ends. This CDR3 region has 16 residues. The CDR3 bases that were read are TGTGCCAGCAGTGATCGGGGGTTACGGGGAAGAGAGACC. Amino acids: CASSDRGLRGRET. The CDR3 in its entirety is CASSDRGLRGRETQYF.

The table lists this clone with a few counts. The read falls 3 residues short of the CDR3 end, and the missing part is taken from the germline J gene. The chain uses TRBV20-1 and TRBJ2-5, with D perhaps matching TRBD2 (7 bases). The CDR3 has 15 amino acids. Between the trimmed V and J ends, which lost 6 bases and 7 bases, there was a span of 24 bases. Germline loops: CDR1 DFQATT, CDR2 SNEGSKA (reference sequence). The part of the CDR3 DNA that was read is TGCAGTGCCCGAGGGAGCGGGGACACCCTTTGGACC. The encoded protein is CSARGSGDTLWT. The whole CDR3 sequence is CSARGSGDTLWTQYF.

In the case of this clone: The DNA ends 3 residues before the CDR3 does, and the rest of the CDR3 is filled in from the germline J gene. The rearrangement joins TRBV7-9 to TRBJ2-1, with 7 bases lining up with TRBD1. The ends lost 2 bases at V and 8 bases at J; junction bases unmatched: 9. From germline, CDR1 is SEHNR and CDR2 FQNEAQ (reference sequence). The CDR3 is made up of 15 amino acids. The CDR3 reads CASSLRRQGNDEQFF. CDR3 DNA (partial): TGTGCCAGCAGCTTAAGAAGACAGGGAAACGATGAG.

Notes on this clone: Read coverage stops 3 residues before the CDR3 terminus; the germline J gene supplies the remainder. This chain uses TRBV7-3 with TRBJ1-1; D gene uncertain. Germline values: CDR1 SGHTA, CDR2 FQGTGA. CDR3 length: 14 amino acids. CDR3 loop: CASSFSLSVAKAFF. The CDR3 bases that were read are TGTGCCAGCAGCTTCAGCCTTTCAGTAGCGAAA.

A word on this clone: The CDR3 end is not reached by the read, which stops 3 residues before it; the germline J gene fills it in. The chain joins TRBV18 to TRBJ2-7, with unresolved D. The CDR3 extends over 12 amino acids. The V end lost 6 bases, the J end lost 5 bases, and 11 bases lay between the germline ends. Looked up from germline, CDR1 is KGHSH and CDR2 is LQKENI. The CDR3 spells CASSPNRDEQYF. The part of the CDR3 DNA that was read is TGTGCCAGCTCCCCCAACCGCGACGAG.

This clone was found a few times. From the germline J gene comes the end of the CDR3, since the read stops 3 residues before it. The V and J genes are TRBV6-2 or TRBV6-3 and TRBJ2-7, with D maybe TRBD1 (5 bases). This CDR3 contains 15 residues. Germline V gene data show CDR1 as MNHEY and CDR2 as SVGEGT. Trimming pared 5 bases from V and 0 bases from J, leaving 14 bases between. Here the CDR3 reads CASSTPGQPSYEQYF. CDR3 DNA, as far as it was read: TGTGCCAGCAGTACCCCTGGACAACCCTCCTACGAG.

A note on this clone: The read ends 3 residues shy of where the CDR3 ends; the end is completed using the germline J gene. The V gene is TRBV19, the J gene TRBJ1-5; 7 bases map to TRBD1. The CDR3 has 15 residues. Germline CDR1 reads LNHDA; CDR2 reads SQIVND (reference sequence). Germline trimming cut 0 bases from V and 9 bases from J; bases unmatched to any gene: 8. The part of the CDR3 DNA that was read is TGTGCCAGTAGTATAGACAGGGGGGTTAACCGGCCC. Protein: CASSIDRGVNRP. The full-length CDR3 reads as CASSIDRGVNRPQHF.

In its sample, this clone was seen a few times. The read finishes 3 residues shy of the CDR3 end, and the germline J gene is used to complete it. The V and J genes are TRBV19 and TRBJ1-6; 7 nucleotides line up with TRBD1. V trimming: 9 bases; J trimming: 10 bases; junction bases outside the gene matches: 12. The germline V gene has CDR1 LNHDA and CDR2 SQIVND (reference sequence). The CDR3 contains 14 residues. The covered CDR3 bases are TGTGCCAGCACCCGACAGGGCGGTCAATCACCC. Protein product: CASTRQGGQSP. The whole CDR3 sequence is CASTRQGGQSPLHF.

This clone was seen at least ten times. The junction and the germline gene differ at one end; a read error may be behind it. The missing CDR3 end, 3 residues past where the read stops, is filled in from the germline J gene. V usage is TRBV20-1 and J usage is TRBJ1-6; 9 bases line up with TRBD1. The CDR3 has 14 residues. Per germline, CDR1 DFQATT and CDR2 SNEGSKA (reference sequence). Here the CDR3 reads CSARAGTGSSPLHF. The CDR3 bases that were read are TGCAGTGCGAGAGCCGGGACAGGGAGTTCACCC.

To note about this clone: Read sequence stops 3 residues before the CDR3 end, and the germline J gene provides the missing end. This chain connects TRBV18 to TRBJ2-5; D may be TRBD1 (6 bases). The CDR3 spans 14 residues. The V gene's germline CDR1 is KGHSH and CDR2 LQKENI. Trimming shortened V by 2 bases and J by 5 bases, and 12 bases separated the two germline ends. CDR3 region: CASSPITTGETQYF. The part of the CDR3 DNA that was read is TGTGCCAGCTCACCAATCACCACAGGGGAGACC.

This clone was detected ten times or more. The read terminates 3 residues before the CDR3 end, so the remaining end is supplied by the germline J gene. The chain carries TRBV27 and TRBJ1-6; 10 nucleotides agree with TRBD1. The CDR3 is 15 amino acids. Germline CDR1 is MNHEY and CDR2 is SMNVEV (reference sequence). The ends lost 5 bases at V and 9 bases at J; junction bases unmatched: 7. CDR3 bases read: TGTGCCAGCAGTCAAACATGGGACAGGGGTTCACCC. It translates to CASSQTWDRGSP. The whole CDR3 protein is CASSQTWDRGSPLHF.

This clone was picked up many times. The CDR3 goes on 3 residues after the read ends, and that part is filled in from the germline J gene. The chain couples TRBV30 to TRBJ2-3; D unclear. This CDR3 is built from 11 residues. CDR1 GTSNPN and CDR2 SVGIG come from the germline V gene (reference sequence). V lost 0 bases, J lost 6 bases, and 4 bases lay in between. CDR3 DNA (partial): TGTGCCTGGAGTGTTTCGGATACG. It specifies CAWSVSDT. The whole CDR3 region reads CAWSVSDTQYF.

Many counts were recorded for this clone. CDR3 DNA, as far as it was read: TGCGCCAGCTACCGGGGGGTTTCACAGGGGACC. Amino acid sequence: CASYRGVSQGT. The entire CDR3 is CASYRGVSQGTQYF. This chain uses TRBV5-1 with TRBJ2-5, with D maybe TRBD2 (7 bases). The CDR3 end lies 3 residues beyond the end of the read and is filled in from the germline J gene. The CDR3 is made up of 14 amino acids. Trimming left V 7 bases short and J 7 bases short, with 20 bases between. Germline-derived CDR1 and CDR2 are SGHRS and YFSETQ.

In the case of this clone: The observed sequence ends 3 residues before the CDR3 terminus, with the missing tail filled in from the germline J gene. The rearrangement links TRBV2 to TRBJ1-6; weak D call: TRBD1 (5 bases). V lost 4 bases and J lost 10, with 14 bases in between. CDR1 and CDR2 from the germline V gene are SNHLY and FYNNEI. The CDR3 sequence is 14 residues long. CDR3 sequence reads: CASSGDGKGSPLHF. The CDR3 DNA, read in part, is TGTGCCAGCAGTGGTGACGGCAAGGGGTCACCC.

In this sample, this clone turned up many times. The read terminates 3 residues before the CDR3 end, so the remaining end is supplied by the germline J gene. V gene TRBV5-1 combines with J gene TRBJ1-4; perhaps TRBD1 as D (6 bases). V lost 2 bases and J 3 bases, leaving 14 bases between the germline ends. CDR1 is SGHRS and CDR2 is YFSETQ in the germline V gene. The CDR3 sequence is 16 residues long. CDR3 region: CASSLTTGSANEKLFF. The sequenced CDR3 bases are TGCGCCAGCAGCTTAACCACAGGGTCGGCTAATGAAAAA.

Comment on this clone: From the germline J gene comes the end of the CDR3, since the read stops 3 residues before it. The V and J genes are TRBV5-1 and TRBJ2-7, with 7 bases identical to TRBD1. CDR3 length: 15 amino acids. Germline values: CDR1 SGHRS, CDR2 YFSETQ. V gave up 4 bases and J gave up 3 bases; unmatched junction bases: 10. The CDR3 loop is CASSPVTGAVYEQYF. The covered CDR3 bases are TGCGCCAGCAGCCCCGTAACAGGGGCGGTCTACGAG.

Concerning this clone: With the read ending 3 residues before the CDR3 end, the germline J gene is used to fill in that end. V is TRBV6-2 or TRBV6-3 and J is TRBJ2-3; the D is unclear. Germline CDR1 is MNHEY and CDR2 is SVGEGT. The CDR3 runs 13 residues. V shed 2 bases and J shed 5 bases, with 8 bases lying between them. The DNA read from the CDR3 is TGTGCCAGCAGTTACCCCAGGAAAGATACG. It is translated as CASSYPRKDT. From start to end, the CDR3 is CASSYPRKDTQYF.

Points on this clone: The read ends 3 residues shy of where the CDR3 ends; the end is completed using the germline J gene. The rearrangement links TRBV19 to TRBJ1-2; 8 bases align to TRBD1. V lost 7 bases and J lost 6; bases outside the gene matches: 10. CDR1 and CDR2 from the germline V gene are LNHDA and SQIVND (reference sequence). The length of the CDR3 is 14 residues. The DNA read from the CDR3 is TGTGCCAGTATCGACCGGACAGGGAAAGATGGC. This translates into CASIDRTGKDG. The complete CDR3 sequence is CASIDRTGKDGYTF.

This clone was observed a handful of times. The CDR3 extends 3 residues past the end of the read, so its final part is completed from the germline J gene. The J gene is TRBJ2-5, the V gene TRBV7-8, with D tentatively TRBD2 (6 bases). Germline-derived CDR1 and CDR2 are SGHVS and FQNEAQ. The V gene lost 5 bases and the J gene lost 5 bases, with 12 bases spanning the gap. This CDR3 is built from 13 residues. CDR3 region: CASSPGGAETQYF. The covered CDR3 bases are TGTGCCAGCAGCCCCGGAGGGGCGGAGACC.

This clone has just a few counts. The read finishes 3 residues shy of the CDR3 end, and the germline J gene is used to complete it. V is TRBV30 and J is TRBJ2-7; 8 nucleotides align to TRBD1. The CDR3 covers 17 residues. Germline V gene data show CDR1 as GTSNPN and CDR2 as SVGIG (reference sequence). The junction had 13 bases not matched to a gene; V was cut back by 3 bases and J by 0 bases. This chain's CDR3 is CAWSGDRGFAYSYEQYF. The CDR3 bases that were read are TGTGCCTGGAGCGGTGACAGGGGCTTCGCATACTCCTACGAG.

Comments on this clone: The read finishes 3 residues shy of the CDR3 end, and the germline J gene is used to complete it. The rearrangement links TRBV2 to TRBJ2-3; 8 bases agree with TRBD2. The CDR3 consists of 14 residues. Looked up from germline, CDR1 is SNHLY and CDR2 is FYNNEI. V gave up 8 bases and J gave up 4 bases; unmatched junction bases: 8. CDR3 DNA, as far as it was read: TGTGCCAGCCGGACTAGCAGTAGTCCAGATACG. Translated: CASRTSSSPDT. The CDR3, in full, reads CASRTSSSPDTQYF.

Worth noting for this clone: The CDR3 end falls 3 residues outside the read, so it is completed with the germline J gene. V usage is TRBV7-2 and J usage is TRBJ1-1, with D tentatively TRBD1 (5 bases). Germline V gene data show CDR1 as SGHTA and CDR2 as FQGNSA. Trimming took 5 bases from V and 5 from J, leaving 12 bases between them. The CDR3 spans 13 residues. The CDR3 sequence: CASSPRGETEAFF. The sequenced CDR3 bases are TGTGCCAGCAGCCCGAGGGGTGAAACTGAA.

The sample holds many counts of this clone. The sequence runs out 3 residues before the end of the CDR3; the remainder is reconstructed from the germline J gene. The chain recombines TRBV18 with TRBJ1-5; 10 nucleotides match TRBD1. Per the germline V gene, CDR1 is KGHSH and CDR2 is LQKENI. J lost 2 bases, V lost 3 bases, and 1 base had no gene match. The length of the CDR3 is 15 residues. The CDR3 is CASSPGTGGNQPQHF. The sequenced part of the CDR3 DNA is TGTGCCAGCTCACCGGGGACAGGGGGCAATCAGCCC.

This clone was counted a few times. Read sequence stops 3 residues before the CDR3 end, and the germline J gene provides the missing end. V is TRBV19 and J is TRBJ1-2, with D uncertain. In germline, CDR1 is LNHDA, CDR2 SQIVND (reference sequence). This CDR3 comprises 14 residues. V lost 0 bases to trimming and J lost 3 bases, with 8 bases between them. The covered CDR3 bases are TGTGCCAGTAGTATAGATGGCCCGCACTATGGC. This gives the protein CASSIDGPHYG. The entire CDR3 sequence reads CASSIDGPHYGYTF.

With regard to this clone: Distinct nucleotide sequences in the sample also encode this CDR3. Incomplete CDR3 DNA: TGTGCCAGCAGCTTAGCTAGCGGTGCTGGTGGGGAGACC. It yields the protein CASSLASGAGGET. The full CDR3 protein reads CASSLASGAGGETQYF. The V and J genes are TRBV7-2 and TRBJ2-5; D might be TRBD2 (6 bases). The read stops 3 residues short of the end of the CDR3; the missing end is completed from the germline J gene. This CDR3 is 16 amino acids long. V dropped 0 bases and J dropped 5 bases, with 16 bases sitting between them. From germline, CDR1 is SGHTA and CDR2 FQGNSA. The full variable domain, with the rest looked up from reference TRBV7-2 and TRBJ2-5, is GAGVSQSPSNKVTEKGKDVELRCDPISGHTALYWYRQSLGQGLEFLIYFQGNSAPDKSGLPSDRFSAERTGGSVSTLTIQRTQQEDSAVYLCASSLASGAGGETQYFGPGTRLLVL.

CDR3: CSARRLAFTDTQYF. The part of the CDR3 DNA that was read is TGCAGTGCTAGGAGGCTAGCCTTCACAGATACG. The chain couples TRBV20-1 to TRBJ2-3; D perhaps matches TRBD2 (5 bases). The CDR3 goes on 3 residues after the read ends, and that part is filled in from the germline J gene. CDR1 and CDR2 from the germline V gene are DFQATT and SNEGSKA (reference sequence). The CDR3 runs 14 residues. Trimming shortened V by 3 bases and J by 2 bases, and 12 bases separated the two germline ends.

About this clone: The read gets to within 3 residues of the CDR3 end, and the germline J gene fills in the rest. The rearrangement links TRBV6-2 or TRBV6-3 to TRBJ1-1, with 7 bases matching TRBD1. The CDR3 is made up of 17 amino acids. Per the germline V gene, CDR1 is MNHEY and CDR2 is SVGEGT. J lost 4 bases, V lost 7 bases, and 18 bases had no gene match. CDR3: CASTSRRDRLRGTEAFF. The sequenced CDR3 bases are TGTGCCAGCACCTCCCGCCGGGACAGACTGCGGGGCACTGAA.

This clone has only a few counts. The observed sequence ends 3 residues before the CDR3 terminus, with the missing tail filled in from the germline J gene. The chain links TRBV19 to TRBJ2-4; 7 bases match TRBD1. Germline CDR1 is LNHDA and CDR2 is SQIVND (reference sequence). This CDR3 is built from 18 residues. V trimming: 4 bases; J trimming: 0 bases; junction bases outside the gene matches: 12. CDR3 bases read: TGTGCCAGTAGTACCCCCTCGGACAGGCGCATAGCCAAAAACATT. This sequence encodes CASSTPSDRRIAKNI. The whole CDR3 region reads CASSTPSDRRIAKNIQYF. The entire variable domain, with the rest obtained from reference TRBV19 and TRBJ2-4, is as follows: DGGITQSPKYLFRKEGQNVTLSCEQNLNHDAMYWYRQDPGQGLRLIYYSQIVNDFQKGDIAEGYSVSREKKESFPLTVTSAQKNPTAFYLCASSTPSDRRIAKNIQYFGAGTRLSVL.

This clone occurred a few times. With the read ending 3 residues before the CDR3 end, the germline J gene is used to fill in that end. The V gene is TRBV18, the J gene TRBJ1-1; D gene unclear. Germline V CDR1 and CDR2: KGHSH, LQKENI. The length of the CDR3 is 14 residues. The CDR3 DNA, read in part, is TGTGCCAGCTCACCAGTGGCCATGGCGGTTAAG. Amino acid sequence: CASSPVAMAVK. The full CDR3 protein reads CASSPVAMAVKAFF.

The table lists this clone with many counts. The read finishes 3 residues shy of the CDR3 end, and the germline J gene is used to complete it. The genes are TRBV18 and TRBJ1-1; 7 nucleotides match TRBD1. Germline-derived CDR1 and CDR2 are KGHSH and LQKENI. The CDR3 extends over 14 amino acids. Germline trimming cut 3 bases from V and 1 base from J; bases unmatched to any gene: 2. Incomplete CDR3 DNA: TGTGCCAGCTCACCGGGACAGTGGAACACTGAA. Translation: CASSPGQWNTE. The complete CDR3 sequence is CASSPGQWNTEAFF.

Remarks on this clone: Read sequence stops 3 residues before the CDR3 end, and the germline J gene provides the missing end. This chain connects TRBV2 to TRBJ2-5, with 7 bases lining up with TRBD1. V trimming: 1 base; J trimming: 5 bases; junction bases outside the gene matches: 4. The CDR3 extends over 14 amino acids. Germline CDR1 SNHLY, CDR2 FYNNEI. This CDR3 is CASSEDRGYETQYF. CDR3 DNA (partial): TGTGCCAGCAGTGAAGACAGGGGTTACGAGACC.